Below, 8 T cell receptor beta chains from the same sample are listed, as sequenced in a study of identifying expanded T cells in peripheral blood. This table comes from immunoSEQ multiplex PCR, and its TCRdb copy is limited to in-frame clones, with some not included. The sample yields approximately 110,000 clones, about 89% seen once. Sequences were obtained from blood. Receptors originate from a person aged 18 to 75 in good health.

The rearrangement joins TRBV5-1 to TRBJ2-5, with TRBD2 matching 8 bases. Looked up from germline, CDR1 is SGHRS and CDR2 is YFSETQ. This CDR3 comprises 16 residues. Trimming removed 3 bases from V and 2 bases from J; junction bases left unmatched: 9. CDR3 residues: CASSSRRSGDQETQYF. The CDR3 region has the DNA TGCGCCAGCAGCTCAAGGCGTAGCGGGGATCAAGAGACCCAGTACTTC.

This chain uses TRBV19 with TRBJ2-1; 7 bases fit TRBD2. Germline CDR1 and CDR2: LNHDA and SQIVND (reference sequence). The CDR3 covers 15 residues. J lost 6 bases, V lost 6 bases, and 11 bases had no gene match. Here the CDR3 DNA reads TGTGCCAGTAGCCCCTCTAGCGGATCCCTCAATGAGCAGTTCTTC. This encodes CASSPSSGSLNEQFF.

This clone was picked up a small number of times. V is TRBV7-2 and J is TRBJ2-7; 9 positions match TRBD2. The junction had 4 bases not matched to a gene; V was cut back by 5 bases and J by 2 bases. The CDR3 is 14 residues long. The germline V gene encodes CDR1 SGHTA and CDR2 FQGNSA. CDR3 amino acids: CASSAAGGTYEQYF. The CDR3 DNA sequence: TGTGCCAGCAGCGCGGCGGGAGGGACCTACGAGCAGTACTTC. Full variable domain (remainder filled in from reference TRBV7-2 and TRBJ2-7): GAGVSQSPSNKVTEKGKDVELRCDPISGHTALYWYRQSLGQGLEFLIYFQGNSAPDKSGLPSDRFSAERTGGSVSTLTIQRTQQEDSAVYLCASSAAGGTYEQYFGPGTRLTVT.

This chain joins TRBV10-3 and TRBJ2-7, with 7 positions matching TRBD2. J gave up 6 bases and V 10 bases, and 18 bases lay outside the gene matches. The CDR3 spans 15 residues. Germline values: CDR1 ENHRY, CDR2 SYGVKD. DNA of the CDR3: TGTGCCACAACTAGCGCCGGAACCCGGCCTTCCGAGCAGTACTTC. Protein product: CATTSAGTRPSEQYF.

The chain is built from TRBV19 and TRBJ2-3; maybe TRBD2 (5 bases). The CDR3 loop spans 14 amino acids. With 5 bases removed from V and 6 bases from J, the gap between germline ends came to 15 bases. The germline V gene has CDR1 LNHDA and CDR2 SQIVND (reference sequence). The CDR3 region is CASSVRGYPDTQYF. CDR3 bases: TGTGCCAGTAGTGTCCGAGGGTACCCCGATACGCAGTATTTT.

This chain links TRBV7-2 with TRBJ2-1; TRBD2 agrees at 15 bases. V lost 8 bases and J lost 0; bases outside the gene matches: 11. Looked up from germline, CDR1 is SGHTA and CDR2 is FQGNSA. The CDR3 spans 19 residues. CDR3 sequence (DNA): TGTGCCAGCGGAAAACGGACTAGCGGGGGGGACAGCTCCTACAATGAGCAGTTCTTC. It encodes CASGKRTSGGDSSYNEQFF.

The rearrangement joins TRBV15 to TRBJ1-2; maybe TRBD1 (6 bases). The V end was cut by 5 bases, the J end by 5 bases, with 12 bases between. Germline V gene lookup returns CDR1 LNHNV and CDR2 YYDKDF (reference sequence). This CDR3 is 13 amino acids long. This CDR3 is CATSSDRRYGYTF. The CDR3, as DNA: TGTGCCACCAGCTCCGACAGGAGATATGGCTACACCTTC.

The rearrangement links TRBV2 to TRBJ2-7; D might be TRBD2 (5 bases). The germline V and J ends were trimmed by 9 bases and 4 bases, with 7 bases remaining between them. Per the germline V gene, CDR1 is SNHLY and CDR2 is FYNNEI. The CDR3 is 10 residues long. The CDR3 loop is CASSAYEQYF. CDR3 bases: TGTGCCAGTAGCGCGTACGAGCAGTACTTC.